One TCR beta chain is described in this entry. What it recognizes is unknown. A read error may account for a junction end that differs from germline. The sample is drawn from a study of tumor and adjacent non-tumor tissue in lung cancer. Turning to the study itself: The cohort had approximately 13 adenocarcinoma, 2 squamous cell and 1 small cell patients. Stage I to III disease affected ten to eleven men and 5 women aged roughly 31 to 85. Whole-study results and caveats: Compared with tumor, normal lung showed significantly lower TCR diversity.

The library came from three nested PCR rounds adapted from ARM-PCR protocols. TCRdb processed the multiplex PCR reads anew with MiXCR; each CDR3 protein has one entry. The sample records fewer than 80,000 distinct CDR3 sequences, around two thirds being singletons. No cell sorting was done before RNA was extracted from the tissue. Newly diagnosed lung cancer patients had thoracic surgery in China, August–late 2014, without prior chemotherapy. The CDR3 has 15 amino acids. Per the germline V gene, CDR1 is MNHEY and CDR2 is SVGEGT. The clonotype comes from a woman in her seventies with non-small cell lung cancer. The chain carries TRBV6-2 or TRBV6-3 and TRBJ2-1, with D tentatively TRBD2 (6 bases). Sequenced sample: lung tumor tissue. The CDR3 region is CVSSYGWRESNEQFF. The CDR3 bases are TGTGTCAGCAGTTATGGCTGGAGGGAATCAAATGAGCAGTTCTTC.